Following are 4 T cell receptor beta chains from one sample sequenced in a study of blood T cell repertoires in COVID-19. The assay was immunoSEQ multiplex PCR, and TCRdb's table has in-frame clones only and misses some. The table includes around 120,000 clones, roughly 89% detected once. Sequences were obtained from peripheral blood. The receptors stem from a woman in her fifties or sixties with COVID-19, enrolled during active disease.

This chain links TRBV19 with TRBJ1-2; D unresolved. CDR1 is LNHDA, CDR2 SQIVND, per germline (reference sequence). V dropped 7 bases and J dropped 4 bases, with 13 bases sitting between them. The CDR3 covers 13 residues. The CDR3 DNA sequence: TGTGCCAGTATGCAGCCACGGGGCTATGGCTACACCTTC. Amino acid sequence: CASMQPRGYGYTF. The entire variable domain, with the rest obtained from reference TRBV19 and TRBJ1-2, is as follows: DGGITQSPKYLFRKEGQNVTLSCEQNLNHDAMYWYRQDPGQGLRLIYYSQIVNDFQKGDIAEGYSVSREKKESFPLTVTSAQKNPTAFYLCASMQPRGYGYTFGSGTRLTVV.

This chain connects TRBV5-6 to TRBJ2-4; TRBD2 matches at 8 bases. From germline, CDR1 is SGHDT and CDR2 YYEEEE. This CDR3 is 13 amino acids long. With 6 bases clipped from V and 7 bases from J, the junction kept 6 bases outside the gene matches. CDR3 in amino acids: CASNPGGGNIQYF. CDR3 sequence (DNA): TGTGCCAGCAACCCCGGGGGGGGCAACATTCAGTACTTC.

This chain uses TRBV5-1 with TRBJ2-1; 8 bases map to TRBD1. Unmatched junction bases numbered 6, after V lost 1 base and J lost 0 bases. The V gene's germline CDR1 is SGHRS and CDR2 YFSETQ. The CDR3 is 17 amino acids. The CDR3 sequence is CASSLTTGGSSYNEQFF. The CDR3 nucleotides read TGCGCCAGCAGCTTGACTACAGGGGGTAGCTCCTACAATGAGCAGTTCTTC. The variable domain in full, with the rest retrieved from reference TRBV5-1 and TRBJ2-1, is KAGVTQTPRYLIKTRGQQVTLSCSPISGHRSVSWYQQTPGQGLQFLFEYFSETQRNKGNFPGRFSGRQFSNSRSEMNVSTLELGDSALYLCASSLTTGGSSYNEQFFGPGTRLTVL.

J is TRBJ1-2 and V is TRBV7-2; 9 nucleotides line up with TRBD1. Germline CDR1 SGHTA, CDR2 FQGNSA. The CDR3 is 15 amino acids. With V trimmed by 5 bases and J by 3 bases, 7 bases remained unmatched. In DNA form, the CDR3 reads TGTGCCAGCAGCGGGACAGGGCCGGATCACTATGGCTACACCTTC. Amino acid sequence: CASSGTGPDHYGYTF.